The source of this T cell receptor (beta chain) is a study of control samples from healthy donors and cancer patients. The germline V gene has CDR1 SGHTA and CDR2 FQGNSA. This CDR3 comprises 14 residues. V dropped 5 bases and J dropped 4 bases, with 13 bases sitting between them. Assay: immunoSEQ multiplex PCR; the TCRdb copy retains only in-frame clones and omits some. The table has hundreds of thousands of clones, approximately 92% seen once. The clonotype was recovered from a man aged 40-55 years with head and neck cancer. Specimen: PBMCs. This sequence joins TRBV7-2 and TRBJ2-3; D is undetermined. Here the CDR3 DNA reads TGTGCCAGCAGCCCTAGACCGCCCCCAGATACGCAGTATTTT. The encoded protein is CASSPRPPPDTQYF.